The clone carrying this T cell receptor beta chain was seen at least ten times. This entry is derived from a study of T cells in Graves' hyperthyroidism and ophthalmopathy. TCR beta CDR3 sequences were amplified from RNA transcripts. The TCR CDR3 first-round RT-PCR relied on the HTBI primer set. TCRdb called the multiplex PCR reads again in MiXCR, with one record for every CDR3 protein. The table includes some 400,000 distinct CDR3 sequences, about 19% detected once. Uncontrolled infection, other autoimmune disease, pregnancy or lactation barred patients from enrollment. CDR3 length equals 14 residues. Trimming shortened V by 0 bases and J by 1 base, and 7 bases separated the two germline ends.

This rearrangement joins TRBV12-3 or TRBV12-4 to TRBJ2-7; D ambiguous. This TCR came from a woman in her late teens or twenties with Graves' hyperthyroidism. What was sequenced was blood. The CDR3 coding sequence is TGTGCCAGCAGTTTAGCGCTACAGTCCTACGAGCAGTACTTC. Residues: CASSLALQSYEQYF.